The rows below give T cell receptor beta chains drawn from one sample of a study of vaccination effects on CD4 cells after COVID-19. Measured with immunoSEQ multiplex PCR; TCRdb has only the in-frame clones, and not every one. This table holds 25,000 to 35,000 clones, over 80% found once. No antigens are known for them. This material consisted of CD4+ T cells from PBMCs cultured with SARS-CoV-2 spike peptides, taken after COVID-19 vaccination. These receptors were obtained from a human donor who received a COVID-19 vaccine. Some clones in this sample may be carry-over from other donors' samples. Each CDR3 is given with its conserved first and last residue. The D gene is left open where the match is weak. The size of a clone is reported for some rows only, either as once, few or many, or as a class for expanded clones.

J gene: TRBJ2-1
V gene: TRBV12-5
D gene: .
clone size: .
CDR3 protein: CASGDGYTTYNEQFF

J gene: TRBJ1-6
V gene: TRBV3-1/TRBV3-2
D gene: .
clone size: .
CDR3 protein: CASSQVSTNSPLHF

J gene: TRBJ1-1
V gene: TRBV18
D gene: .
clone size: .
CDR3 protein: CASSPVFGGEGVTEAFF

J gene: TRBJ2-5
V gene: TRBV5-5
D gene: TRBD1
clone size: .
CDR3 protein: CASSLARTGLETQYF

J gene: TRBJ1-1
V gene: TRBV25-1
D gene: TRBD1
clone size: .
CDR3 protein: CASSGDREGFSAFF

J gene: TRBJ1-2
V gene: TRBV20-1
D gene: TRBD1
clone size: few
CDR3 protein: CSASGTGQRNYGYTF

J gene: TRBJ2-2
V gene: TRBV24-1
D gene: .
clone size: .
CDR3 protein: CATSDSVTNTGELFF

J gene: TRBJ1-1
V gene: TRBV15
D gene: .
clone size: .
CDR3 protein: CATSSQAPGGYTEAFF

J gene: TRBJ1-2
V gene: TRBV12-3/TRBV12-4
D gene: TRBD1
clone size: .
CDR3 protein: CASRTGGNYGYTF

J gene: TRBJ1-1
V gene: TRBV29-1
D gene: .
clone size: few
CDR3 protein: CSVKSGLDTEAFF

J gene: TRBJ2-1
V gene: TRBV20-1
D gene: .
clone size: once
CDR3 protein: CSVRAYNEQFF

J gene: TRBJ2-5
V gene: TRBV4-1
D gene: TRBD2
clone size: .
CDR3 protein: CASSQSPAGGGETQYF

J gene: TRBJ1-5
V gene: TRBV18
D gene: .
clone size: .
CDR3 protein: CASSPQTGSNQPQHF

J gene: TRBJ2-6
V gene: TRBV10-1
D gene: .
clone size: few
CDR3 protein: CASSDGGAGANVLTF

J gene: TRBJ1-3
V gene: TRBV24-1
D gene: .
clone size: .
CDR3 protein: CATADPSAGNTIYF

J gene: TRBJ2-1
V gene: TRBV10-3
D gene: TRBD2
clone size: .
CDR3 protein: CAISELAGYNEQFF

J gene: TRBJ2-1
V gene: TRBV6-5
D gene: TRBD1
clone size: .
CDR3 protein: CASRTPGTGDEQFF

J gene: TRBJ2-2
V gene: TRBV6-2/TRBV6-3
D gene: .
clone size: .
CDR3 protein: CASSWPIRTANTGELFF

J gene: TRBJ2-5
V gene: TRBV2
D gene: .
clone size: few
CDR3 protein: CASILGGQQETQYF

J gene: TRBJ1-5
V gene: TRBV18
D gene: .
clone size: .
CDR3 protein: CASSPSGRSNQPQHF

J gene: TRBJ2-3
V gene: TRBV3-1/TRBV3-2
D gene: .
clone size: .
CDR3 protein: CASSQGHSTDTQYF

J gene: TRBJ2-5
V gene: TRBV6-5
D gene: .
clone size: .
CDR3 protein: CASSYGRRLETQYF

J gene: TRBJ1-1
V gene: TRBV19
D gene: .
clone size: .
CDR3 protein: CASSIGRGGLNTEAFF

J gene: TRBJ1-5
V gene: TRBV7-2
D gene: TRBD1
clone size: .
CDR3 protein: CASSLSTGGFSNQPQHF

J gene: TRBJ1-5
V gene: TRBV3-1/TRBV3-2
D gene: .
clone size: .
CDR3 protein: CASSQDRNQPQHF

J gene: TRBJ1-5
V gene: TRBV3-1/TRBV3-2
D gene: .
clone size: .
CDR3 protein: CASSQRGAANNQPQHF

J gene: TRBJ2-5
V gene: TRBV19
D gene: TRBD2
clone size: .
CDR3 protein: CASTRTSGGVETQYF

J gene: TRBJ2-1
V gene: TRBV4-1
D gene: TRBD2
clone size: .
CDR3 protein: CASSALGLAGLSDEQFF

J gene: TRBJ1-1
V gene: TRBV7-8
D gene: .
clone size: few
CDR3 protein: CASSLVNAEAFF

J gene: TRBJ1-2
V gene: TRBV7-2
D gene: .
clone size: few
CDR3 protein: CASSWRGTQRGYTF

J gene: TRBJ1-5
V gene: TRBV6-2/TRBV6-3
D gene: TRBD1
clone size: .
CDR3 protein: CASSYVDRDQPQHF

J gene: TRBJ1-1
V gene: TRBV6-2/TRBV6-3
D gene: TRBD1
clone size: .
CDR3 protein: CASSYQGAYTEAFF

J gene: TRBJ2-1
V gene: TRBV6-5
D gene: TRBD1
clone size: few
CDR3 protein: CASRGQGEDEQFF

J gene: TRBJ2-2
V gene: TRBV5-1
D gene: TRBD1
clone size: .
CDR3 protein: CASSGGTGNTGELFF

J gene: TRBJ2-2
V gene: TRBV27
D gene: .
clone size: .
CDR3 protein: CASSLWPPGARGLTNTGELFF

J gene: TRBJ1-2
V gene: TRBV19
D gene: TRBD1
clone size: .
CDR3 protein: CASSIRGTGPGGYTF

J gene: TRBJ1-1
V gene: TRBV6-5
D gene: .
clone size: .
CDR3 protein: CASSYLPQGSTEAFF

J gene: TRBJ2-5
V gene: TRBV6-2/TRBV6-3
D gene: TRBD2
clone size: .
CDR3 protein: CASSFGLAGGQETQYF

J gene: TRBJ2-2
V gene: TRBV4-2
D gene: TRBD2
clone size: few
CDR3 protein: CASSQEAGGSNTGELFF

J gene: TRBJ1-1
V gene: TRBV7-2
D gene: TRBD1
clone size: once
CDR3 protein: CASSSQGQGVSEAFF

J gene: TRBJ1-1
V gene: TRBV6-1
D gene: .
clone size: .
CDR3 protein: CASSELARRYLNTEAFF

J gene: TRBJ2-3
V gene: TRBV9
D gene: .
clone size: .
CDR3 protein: CASSLPGLTDTQYF

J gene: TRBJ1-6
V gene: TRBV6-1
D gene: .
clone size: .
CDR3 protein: CASSEGYSPLHF

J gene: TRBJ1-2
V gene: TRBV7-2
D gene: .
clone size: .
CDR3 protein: CASSLIRKNYGYTF

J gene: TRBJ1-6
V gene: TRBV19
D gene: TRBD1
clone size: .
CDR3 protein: CASSTWDREGISSPLHF

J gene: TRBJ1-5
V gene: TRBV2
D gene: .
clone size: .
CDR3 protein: CASSEQGTDQPQHF

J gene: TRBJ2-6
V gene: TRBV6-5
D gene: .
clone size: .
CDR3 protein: CASSYSGSGANVLTF

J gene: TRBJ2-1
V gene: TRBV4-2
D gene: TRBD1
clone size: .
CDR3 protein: CASRLDRGYDNEQFF

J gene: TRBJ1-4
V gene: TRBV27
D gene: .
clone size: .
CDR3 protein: CASRREVGSEKLFF

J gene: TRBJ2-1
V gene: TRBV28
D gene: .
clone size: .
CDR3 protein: CASSLQRRVLGGYNEQFF

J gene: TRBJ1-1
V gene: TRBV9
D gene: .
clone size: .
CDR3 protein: CASTLQDSPNTEAFF

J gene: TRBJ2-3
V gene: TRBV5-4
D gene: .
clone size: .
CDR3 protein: CASSFASSSGDTQYF

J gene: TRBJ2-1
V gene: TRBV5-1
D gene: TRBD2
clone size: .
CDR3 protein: CASNPLAGGPYNEQFF

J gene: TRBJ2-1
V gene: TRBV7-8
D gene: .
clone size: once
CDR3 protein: CASRGDNEQFF

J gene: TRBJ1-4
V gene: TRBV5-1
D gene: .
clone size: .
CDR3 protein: CASSLAVNEKLFF